Sequencing of this T cell receptor beta chain was carried out in a study of CD8+ T cells in alopecia areata. Overall study results and limits: Scalp specimens additionally yield sequences from normal skin's resident alphabeta T cells. It was lesional scalp, especially alopecia totalis/universalis, that showed higher clonality than normal scalp.

The authors extracted RNA and reverse transcribed it into cDNA as the sequencing template. Generated by immunoSEQ multiplex PCR, the TCRdb table keeps only in-frame clones and is missing some. Of 140,000 to 150,000 clones listed, roughly 58% are singletons. With respect to this clone: The antigen remains undetermined.

The V gene end was trimmed by 4 bases and the J gene end by 3 bases; junction bases not matched to a gene: 6. This CDR3 comprises 15 residues. The germline CDR1 and CDR2 sequences are SGHAT and FQNNGV. PBMCs provided sorted CD4+ and CD8+ T cells. The material sequenced was CD8+ T cells sorted from blood. The chain joins TRBV11-2 to TRBJ2-3, with 8 bases lining up with TRBD2. The clonotype originates from a human donor in good health. This chain's CDR3 is CASSYGIAGTDTQYF. In DNA, the CDR3 is TGTGCCAGCAGCTACGGGATAGCGGGAACAGATACGCAGTATTTT.